One sample yielded the 5 T cell receptor beta chains listed below, sequenced in a study of blood T cell repertoires in COVID-19. The protocol was immunoSEQ multiplex PCR, while the TCRdb copy is restricted to in-frame clones and leaves out a portion. The data show approximately 530,000 clones, with roughly 89% seen just once and 7.5% to 9% held by the top ten. The specimen sequenced was peripheral blood. The source is a woman between 50 and 59 years old with COVID-19, enrolled during active disease.

This clone turned up a few times. This chain joins TRBV6-2 or TRBV6-3 and TRBJ1-3, with 7 bases identical to TRBD1. The J segment lost 2 bases and the V segment lost 4 bases, leaving 8 bases of the junction unmatched. The CDR3 runs 16 residues. Germline V lookup: CDR1 MNHEY, CDR2 SVGEGT. Here the CDR3 DNA reads TGTGCCAGCAGTTTCCTTCAGACAGGGCCTGGAAACACCATATATTTT. It codes for CASSFLQTGPGNTIYF.

This clone has just one count. J is TRBJ2-5 and V is TRBV2; 12 bases are a match to TRBD2. The germline gives CDR1 SNHLY, CDR2 FYNNEI. There are 14 residues in the CDR3. Losses at the gene ends were 8 bases for V and 3 bases for J; bases not matched to a gene: 4. This chain's CDR3 is CASQTSGGEETQYF. CDR3 coding DNA: TGTGCCAGCCAGACTAGCGGGGGAGAAGAGACCCAGTACTTC.

The gene calls are TRBV18 and TRBJ2-1; possible D gene TRBD2, 7 bases. CDR1 is KGHSH and CDR2 is LQKENI in the germline V gene. The CDR3 is 15 amino acids. The germline V and J ends were trimmed by 2 bases and 8 bases, with 16 bases remaining between them. The CDR3 sequence: CASSPSGGLGYEQFF. CDR3 in DNA: TGTGCCAGCTCACCATCGGGGGGCCTGGGGTATGAGCAGTTCTTC.

In its sample, this clone was seen a few times. J is TRBJ1-4 and V is TRBV27, with 7 bases matching TRBD1. V gave up 5 bases and J gave up 5 bases; unmatched junction bases: 8. The CDR3 extends over 15 amino acids. Germline V CDR1 and CDR2: MNHEY, SMNVEV (reference sequence). The CDR3 coding sequence is TGTGCCAGCAGTGTTGACAGGGCCTCAAATGAAAAACTGTTTTTT. It specifies CASSVDRASNEKLFF. The full variable domain, its missing parts supplied by reference TRBV27 and TRBJ1-4, is EAQVTQNPRYLITVTGKKLTVTCSQNMNHEYMSWYRQDPGLGLRQIYYSMNVEVTDKGDVPEGYKVSRKEKRNFPLILESPSPNQTSLYFCASSVDRASNEKLFFGSGTQLSVL.

This clone was seen a single time. The same CDR3 is also encoded by other DNA sequences in this sample. The J gene is TRBJ2-3, the V gene TRBV3-1 (or the pseudogene TRBV3-2); possibly TRBD1 for D (5 bases). V was clipped by 1 base and J by 2 bases, with 7 bases between them. CDR3 length: 14 amino acids. Per the germline V gene, CDR1 is LGHDT and CDR2 is YNNKEL (reference sequence). As DNA, the CDR3 is TGTGCCAGCAGCCAAGCAGGGCTCACAGATACGCAGTATTTT. Translating gives CASSQAGLTDTQYF.